These 29 T cell receptor beta chains originate from one sample sequenced in a study of neurological immune-mediated disorders. From the 5' RACE reads, TCRdb called clonotypes with MiXCR, one entry per CDR3 protein. Altogether about 57,000 distinct CDR3 sequences are present, roughly 10% being singletons, with the ten largest covering 6.6%. The time point: longitudinal time-point 1 (baseline). Sample: PBMCs. The receptors come from a male donor with HTLV-1-associated myelopathy (HAM/TSP).

Many counts were recorded for this clonotype. The chain combines TRBV28 with TRBJ2-3, with 8 bases matching TRBD2. The CDR3 spans 17 residues. The V gene's germline CDR1 is MDHEN and CDR2 SYDVKM. Trimming took 5 bases from V and 4 from J; bases not matched to a gene: 14. The CDR3 bases are TGTGCCAGCAGTCGACCCGGGACTAGAGGATTGGCAGATACGCAGTATTTT. Translated: CASSRPGTRGLADTQYF.

As to this clonotype: A much bigger clone sits one base away, suggesting this may be a read error. The chain recombines TRBV6-6 with TRBJ1-1; D uncertain. The length of the CDR3 is 14 residues. Germline V lookup: CDR1 MNHNY, CDR2 SVGAGI (reference sequence). Here the CDR3 DNA reads TGTTCCAGCAGTACTACCCCAGGGAACACTGAAGCTTTCTTT. As protein: CSSSTTPGNTEAFF.

This clonotype has ten or more counts. The chain has TRBV9 and TRBJ2-7, with D perhaps matching TRBD2 (6 bases). Germline CDR1 SGDLS, CDR2 YYNGEE. V was cut by 4 bases and J by 1 base, with 12 bases left in between. CDR3 length equals 14 residues. CDR3 sequence: CASSLRDFSYEQYF. The CDR3 DNA sequence: TGTGCCAGCAGCCTTCGGGACTTTTCCTACGAGCAGTACTTC.

This clonotype was recorded at least ten times. This chain connects TRBV5-1 to TRBJ1-5; D unresolved. In germline, CDR1 is SGHRS, CDR2 YFSETQ. This CDR3 region has 13 residues. V was clipped by 5 bases and J by 0 bases, with 6 bases between them. The CDR3 nucleotides read TGCGCCAGCAGGGGTAATAGCAATCAGCCCCAGCATTTT. As protein: CASRGNSNQPQHF.

Concerning this clonotype itself: Being one base from a much bigger clone, this may be a read error. The rearrangement links TRBV20-1 to TRBJ2-7, with a weak D call TRBD2 (5 bases). Germline loops: CDR1 DFQATT, CDR2 SNEGSKA (reference sequence). The CDR3 consists of 12 residues. Trimming took 4 bases from V and 0 from J, leaving 7 bases between them. In DNA, the CDR3 is TGCAGTGCTAAACGGGACTCCTACGAGCAGTACTTC. Translating it yields CSAKRDSYEQYF.

The sample holds many counts of this clonotype. The chain employs TRBV18 and TRBJ1-1, with D maybe TRBD1 (5 bases). The CDR3 contains 15 residues. Germline V CDR1 and CDR2: KGHSH, LQKENI. Trimming cost V 3 bases and J 1 base, with 12 bases left between them. CDR3 in amino acids: CASSPLPTENTEAFF. The CDR3, as DNA: TGTGCCAGCTCACCCCTACCGACAGAGAACACTGAAGCTTTCTTT.

This clonotype was observed many times. The chain recombines TRBV9 with TRBJ1-3; D unclear. Germline-derived CDR1 and CDR2 are SGDLS and YYNGEE. The CDR3 is made up of 13 amino acids. The V and J ends lost 3 bases and 6 bases respectively, with 10 bases between them. CDR3 DNA sequence: TGTGCCAGCAGCGAGCCCCTCCAAAACACCATATATTTT. Encoded protein: CASSEPLQNTIYF.

Many counts were recorded for this clonotype. The chain recombines TRBV20-1 with TRBJ2-7; D ambiguous. Trimming took 6 bases from V and 1 from J, leaving 16 bases between them. From germline, CDR1 is DFQATT and CDR2 SNEGSKA (reference sequence). This CDR3 is 14 amino acids long. CDR3 in amino acids: CSAGNPLLSYEQYF. The CDR3 bases are TGCAGTGCGGGCAACCCACTGCTATCCTACGAGCAGTACTTC.

This clonotype is deemed medium-sized. V is TRBV5-1 and J is TRBJ1-1; 8 positions match TRBD1. The germline CDR1 and CDR2 sequences are SGHRS and YFSETQ. This CDR3 region has 14 residues. V lost 5 bases, J lost 4 bases, and 7 bases stayed unmatched. The CDR3 protein is CASSQRTGPTEAFF. DNA of the CDR3: TGCGCCAGCAGTCAACGGACAGGGCCCACTGAAGCTTTCTTT.

This clonotype occurred many times. The chain uses TRBV7-6 and TRBJ2-7; D gene uncertain. Germline CDR1 and CDR2: SGHVS and FNYEAQ. The CDR3 runs to 13 residues. V was clipped by 1 base and J by 3 bases, with 7 bases between them. The CDR3 loop is CASSLERHYEQYF. In DNA form, the CDR3 reads TGTGCCAGCAGCTTAGAACGGCACTACGAGCAGTACTTC. Together with reference TRBV7-6 and TRBJ2-7, the CDR3 gives the full variable domain: GAGVSQSPRYKVTKRGQDVALRCDPISGHVSLYWYRQALGQGPEFLTYFNYEAQQDKSGLPNDRFSAERPEGSISTLTIQRTEQRDSAMYRCASSLERHYEQYFGPGTRLTVT.

The chain couples TRBV7-9 to TRBJ2-3; D unclear. With 3 bases removed from V and 4 bases from J, the gap between germline ends came to 11 bases. There are 14 residues in the CDR3. In germline, CDR1 is SEHNR, CDR2 FQNEAQ (reference sequence). The CDR3, as DNA: TGTGCCAGCAGCTTGAGCCTGGGTGCAGATACGCAGTATTTT. Amino acid sequence: CASSLSLGADTQYF.

This clonotype was seen at least ten times. This chain connects TRBV2 to TRBJ2-1; D may match TRBD1 or TRBD2 (6 bases each). V lost 3 bases to trimming and J lost 0 bases, with 12 bases between them. CDR1 is SNHLY and CDR2 is FYNNEI in the germline V gene. The CDR3 loop spans 16 amino acids. CDR3 region: CASSDKGGHSYNEQFF. Here the CDR3 DNA reads TGTGCCAGCAGTGACAAGGGGGGCCACTCCTACAATGAGCAGTTCTTC. The whole variable domain, filled in from reference TRBV2 and TRBJ2-1, reads EPEVTQTPSHQVTQMGQEVILRCVPISNHLYFYWYRQILGQKVEFLVSFYNNEISEKSEIFDDQFSVERPDGSNFTLKIRSTKLEDSAMYFCASSDKGGHSYNEQFFGPGTRLTVL.

This clonotype was observed many times. V gene TRBV7-8 combines with J gene TRBJ2-1; 12 bases align to TRBD1. The CDR3 has 15 residues. The trim removed 5 bases at V and 8 bases at J, leaving 7 bases unmatched. CDR1 and CDR2 (germline): SGHVS, FQNEAQ. The CDR3 DNA reads as TGTGCCAGCAGCCTCCGGGACAGGGGGCCGGATGAGCAGTTCTTC. Translating gives CASSLRDRGPDEQFF.

This clonotype was counted at least ten times. V gene TRBV5-1 combines with J gene TRBJ2-7; D unclear. The CDR3 loop spans 14 amino acids. Germline-derived CDR1 and CDR2 are SGHRS and YFSETQ. Trimming removed 0 bases at V and 3 bases at J, with 10 bases between. The CDR3 here is CASSLVPKDYEQYF. CDR3 coding DNA: TGCGCCAGCAGCTTGGTTCCCAAAGACTACGAGCAGTACTTC.

The chain links TRBV7-3 to TRBJ2-1; 9 nucleotides align to TRBD2. The CDR3 sequence is 15 residues long. V trimming: 3 bases; J trimming: 3 bases; junction bases outside the gene matches: 3. Germline-derived CDR1 and CDR2 are SGHTA and FQGTGA. CDR3 nucleotide sequence: TGTGCCAGCAGCTTGGCGGGGGGGCGCTACAATGAGCAGTTCTTC. It specifies CASSLAGGRYNEQFF.

There are many counts of this clonotype. CDR3 residues: CASSPQVNTGELFF. CDR3 sequence (DNA): TGTGCCAGCAGCCCGCAGGTTAACACCGGGGAGCTGTTTTTT. The chain couples TRBV3-1 to TRBJ2-2; D not certain. The V end was cut by 4 bases, the J end by 2 bases, with 8 bases between. Germline V lookup: CDR1 LGHDT, CDR2 YNNKEL (reference sequence). CDR3 length equals 14 residues.

The rearrangement links TRBV7-3 to TRBJ1-6; D gene unclear. CDR3 length equals 14 residues. V was cut by 5 bases and J by 9 bases, with 14 bases left in between. Germline CDR1 and CDR2: SGHTA and FQGTGA. The DNA of the CDR3 is TGTGCCAGCAGCCACTCGGGAGGCGGTTCACCCCTCCACTTT. This encodes CASSHSGGGSPLHF.

Notes on this clonotype: The junction departs from germline at one end; a sequencing error may be responsible. The chain combines TRBV5-1 with TRBJ2-3, with D perhaps TRBD2 (5 bases). Germline V gene lookup returns CDR1 SGHRS and CDR2 YFSETQ. The CDR3 consists of 13 residues. The CDR3 reads CASSSTSTDKQYF. The CDR3 DNA is TGCGCCAGCAGCTCAACTAGTACAGATAAGCAGTATTTT.

The sample holds many counts of this clonotype. The CDR3 spells CASSVLGRPTDTQYF. For the CDR3, the DNA is TGTGCCAGCAGCGTTCTTGGCCGGCCCACAGATACGCAGTATTTT. The chain couples TRBV7-2 to TRBJ2-3, with D hard to call. This CDR3 has 15 residues. V gave up 5 bases and J gave up 2 bases, with 14 bases separating them. Germline V CDR1 and CDR2: SGHTA, FQGNSA.

This clonotype was recorded many times. The chain employs TRBV7-2 and TRBJ1-6, with a tentative D call TRBD1 (6 bases). V was pared by 6 bases and J by 7 bases, with 10 bases between. This CDR3 contains 13 residues. CDR1 and CDR2 (germline): SGHTA, FQGNSA. CDR3 protein: CASRSTGNSPLHF. CDR3 in DNA: TGTGCCAGCAGAAGCACAGGGAATTCACCCCTCCACTTT.

This clonotype showed up many times. The chain employs TRBV29-1 and TRBJ1-1; 9 positions match TRBD1. The length of the CDR3 is 13 residues. V was clipped by 6 bases and J by 5 bases; unmatched bases: 7. In germline, CDR1 is SQVTM, CDR2 ANQGSEA. Here the CDR3 reads CSVGTGLRTEAFF. CDR3 nucleotide sequence: TGCAGCGTCGGGACAGGGCTTCGGACTGAAGCTTTCTTT.

In its sample, this clonotype was seen many times. V usage is TRBV25-1 and J usage is TRBJ1-5; D is unresolved. The CDR3 loop spans 12 amino acids. The V end was cut by 5 bases, the J end by 10 bases, with 12 bases between. Germline CDR1 is MGHDK and CDR2 is SYGVNS. CDR3 sequence: CASSLGSRPQHF. DNA for the CDR3: TGTGCCAGCAGTTTGGGGTCCCGCCCCCAGCATTTT.

This clonotype was observed once. A read error is possible here, since a much larger clone lies one base away. This chain uses TRBV28 with TRBJ2-3; D is uncertain. CDR3 length equals 14 residues. Germline CDR1 and CDR2: MDHEN and SYDVKM. CDR3 loop: CARSLGWSTDTQYF. The CDR3 DNA is TGTGCCAGAAGTTTGGGGTGGTCCACAGATACGCAGTATTTT.

This clonotype was observed many times. The genes are TRBV6-5 and TRBJ2-1; 7 bases line up with TRBD1. After removal of 2 bases from V and 7 bases from J, the junction contained 8 bases not matched to a gene. The CDR3 spans 15 residues. Germline values: CDR1 MNHEY, CDR2 SVGAGI. CDR3 bases: TGTGCCAGCAGTTACCAGGGGGTGATGATAAATGAGCAGTTCTTC. This sequence encodes CASSYQGVMINEQFF.

This clonotype was detected ten times or more. CDR3 sequence reads: CSATRQEETQYF. The CDR3 nucleotides read TGCAGTGCTACCAGACAGGAGGAGACCCAGTACTTC. J is TRBJ2-5 and V is TRBV20-1; tentative D call: TRBD1 (6 bases). This CDR3 has 12 residues. The V end was cut by 4 bases, the J end by 5 bases, with 11 bases between. Germline CDR1 reads DFQATT; CDR2 reads SNEGSKA (reference sequence).

V usage is TRBV7-3 and J usage is TRBJ2-2, with 11 bases identical to TRBD2. In germline, CDR1 is SGHTA, CDR2 FQGTGA. The V and J ends lost 4 bases and 3 bases, in that order; junction bases with no gene match: 4. This CDR3 is 16 amino acids long. The CDR3 region has the DNA TGTGCCAGCAGCTCCCTAGCGGGGGGAGACACCGGGGAGCTGTTTTTT. Residues: CASSSLAGGDTGELFF.

Turning to this clonotype: A read error may account for a junction end that differs from germline. This chain uses TRBV25-1 with TRBJ2-3, with a possible D match to TRBD1 (5 bases). This CDR3 spans 14 amino acids. Germline CDR1 is MGHDK and CDR2 is SYGVNS. CDR3: CASSEYGAADTRYF. In nucleotides, the CDR3 is TGTGCCAGCAGTGAATATGGGGCGGCAGATACGCGGTATTTT.

This clonotype was observed many times. This chain connects TRBV20-1 to TRBJ2-3; TRBD2 aligns across 13 bases. Germline CDR1 reads DFQATT; CDR2 reads SNEGSKA (reference sequence). J lost 4 bases, V lost 6 bases, and 7 bases had no gene match. The length of the CDR3 is 15 residues. CDR3 amino acids: CSAILAGGPADTQYF. In DNA form, the CDR3 reads TGCAGTGCCATACTAGCGGGGGGGCCTGCAGATACGCAGTATTTT.

This clonotype occurred many times. CDR3 amino acids: CASSLVDRLGQQYF. The DNA for the CDR3 is TGTGCCAGCAGTTTAGTGGACAGGCTCGGTCAGCAGTACTTC. The chain combines TRBV28 with TRBJ2-7; TRBD1 agrees at 7 bases. V dropped 2 bases and J dropped 8; count of bases not matched to a gene: 9. CDR1 is MDHEN and CDR2 is SYDVKM in the germline V gene. This CDR3 spans 14 amino acids.